The source of this T cell receptor (beta chain) is a study of shared T cell receptors in the human thymus. Sequencing was performed with immunoSEQ multiplex PCR; in TCRdb, only in-frame clones are kept and a portion is missing. This sample has about 380,000 clones; 95% occur once, and the top ten carry 0.015% to 0.02%. Material: thymocytes. This receptor was taken from a human donor.

The CDR3 loop reads CASSSKREVGKNIQYF. In DNA, the CDR3 is TGTGCCAGCAGTTCTAAGCGGGAGGTCGGAAAAAACATTCAGTACTTC. The rearrangement uses TRBV28 and TRBJ2-4; 9 bases are shared with TRBD2. The germline CDR1 and CDR2 sequences are MDHEN and SYDVKM. Losses at the gene ends were 4 bases for V and 4 bases for J; bases not matched to a gene: 8. This CDR3 has 16 amino acids.